This record covers a single T cell receptor beta chain. This sample stems from a study of T cell responses to AZD1222 COVID-19 vaccine. The V gene's germline CDR1 is SGHVS and CDR2 FQNEAQ. The CDR3 runs to 14 residues. With 4 bases clipped from V and 1 base from J, the junction kept 1 base outside the gene matches. Assay used: immunoSEQ multiplex PCR; TCRdb lists only in-frame clones, some missing. The sample lists some 60,000 clones, 86% seen once, with 6.9% in the top ten. This sequence joins TRBV7-8 and TRBJ2-7; 10 nucleotides align to TRBD2. This TCR derives from an adult who received the AZD1222 COVID-19 vaccine. The sequencing here drew on peripheral blood, taken 28 days after the second AZD1222 dose. The CDR3 coding sequence is TGTGCCAGCAGCTCAGCGGGGGGGTCCTACGAGCAGTACTTC. It is translated as CASSSAGGSYEQYF.